This is a list of T cell receptor beta chains from one sample in a study of blood T cells in healthy people across ages. TCRdb fed the 5' RACE reads into MiXCR, producing one record per CDR3 protein. Of hundreds of thousands of distinct CDR3 sequences listed, 20% to 25% were seen once; the top ten hold more than 7.5%. The same specimen was also included in a second study, on T cells of mothers and their children.

Source material: blood. These receptors originate from a boy younger than 18 in good health. The CDR3 runs from the conserved cysteine through the conserved F or W. D genes are given only for firm matches. Not all rows give a size; the values are once, few, many and, for expanded clones, a class.

D	V	J	length	size	CDR3	DNA
-	TRBV5-4	TRBJ2-5	14	-	CASSFWGGGETQYF	TGTGCCAGCAGCTTCTGGGGGGGCGGGGAGACCCAGTACTTC
-	TRBV5-1	TRBJ1-4	14	-	CASSPGPTNEKLFF	TGCGCCAGCAGCCCAGGGCCAACTAATGAAAAACTGTTTTTT
-	TRBV28	TRBJ2-7	11	-	CASSLTHEQYF	TGTGCCAGCAGCTTAACCCACGAGCAGTACTTC
-	TRBV20-1	TRBJ2-3	12	few	CVARPPEDTQYF	TGCGTCGCGAGGCCGCCGGAAGATACGCAGTATTTT
-	TRBV6-5	TRBJ2-5	13	few	CASSRPFGETQYF	TGTGCCAGCAGCCGCCCCTTTGGAGAGACCCAGTACTTC
TRBD1	TRBV29-1	TRBJ1-2	13	-	CSVEEGQGYGYTF	TGCAGCGTTGAAGAGGGACAGGGGTATGGCTACACCTTC
-	TRBV29-1	TRBJ1-1	13	few	CSVHLTGRKEAFF	TGCAGCGTCCACCTTACGGGACGGAAAGAAGCTTTCTTT
-	TRBV7-9	TRBJ2-5	13	-	CASSSRIGETQYF	TGTGCCAGCAGCTCCCGGATAGGAGAGACCCAGTACTTC
TRBD1	TRBV4-1	TRBJ2-1	19	few	CASSHVLLGQGTGSNEQFF	TGCGCCAGCAGCCACGTTTTATTAGGACAGGGGACGGGGTCCAATGAGCAGTTCTTC
TRBD2	TRBV12-3/TRBV12-4	TRBJ2-7	14	-	CASSSGTSVYEQYF	TGTGCCAGCAGTTCGGGCACTAGCGTGTACGAGCAGTACTTC
-	TRBV4-1	TRBJ2-6	13	few	CASRPSGANVLTF	TGCGCCAGCAGACCCTCTGGGGCCAACGTCCTGACTTTC
-	TRBV7-8	TRBJ2-3	15	few	CASSLVRRRTDTQYF	TGTGCCAGCAGCTTAGTGCGGAGAAGGACAGATACGCAGTATTTT
-	TRBV20-1	TRBJ1-1	11	-	CSATHGTEAFF	TGCAGTGCTACGCATGGCACTGAAGCTTTCTTT
TRBD2	TRBV24-1	TRBJ2-5	14	-	CAIASGRSQETQYF	TGTGCCATCGCTAGCGGGAGATCCCAAGAGACCCAGTACTTC
TRBD1	TRBV6-2/TRBV6-3	TRBJ2-7	15	-	CASHRGPADSYEQYF	TGTGCCAGCCACAGGGGGCCGGCGGATTCCTACGAGCAGTACTTC
-	TRBV5-1	TRBJ1-5	16	-	CASSLASRGRNQPQHF	TGCGCCAGCAGCTTGGCCAGCAGGGGCCGCAATCAGCCCCAGCATTTT
-	TRBV28	TRBJ2-2	12	many	CASSPPGGELFF	TGTGCCAGCAGTCCCCCGGGCGGGGAGCTGTTTTTT
-	TRBV7-9	TRBJ2-7	15	once	CASTAPGLTPYEQYF	TGTGCCAGCACTGCACCGGGACTGACACCCTACGAGCAGTACTTC
TRBD2	TRBV7-2	TRBJ2-1	16	-	CASRSASGRRNNEQFF	TGTGCCAGCAGATCGGCTAGCGGGAGGCGTAACAATGAGCAGTTCTTC
-	TRBV6-5	TRBJ1-5	15	-	CASSTGAALGQPQHF	TGTGCCAGCTCGACTGGGGCAGCCTTGGGTCAGCCCCAGCATTTT
-	TRBV4-2	TRBJ1-1	16	-	CASSQDLPRVNTEAFF	TGTGCCAGCAGCCAAGATCTCCCCAGGGTGAACACTGAAGCTTTCTTT
-	TRBV7-9	TRBJ2-7	15	few	CASSTRESRPYEQYF	TGTGCCAGCAGCACCCGGGAGAGCCGGCCCTACGAGCAGTACTTC
-	TRBV6-6	TRBJ1-6	14	-	CASSYGQLNSPLHF	TGTGCCAGCAGTTACGGTCAGCTGAATTCACCCCTCCACTTT
-	TRBV6-5	TRBJ1-6	14	-	CASTSPGSNSPLHF	TGTGCCAGCACCTCACCAGGGTCCAATTCACCCCTCCACTTT
-	TRBV7-9	TRBJ1-1	15	few	CASSLRAGMNTEAFF	TGTGCCAGCAGCTTACGGGCGGGGATGAACACTGAAGCTTTCTTT
-	TRBV11-2	TRBJ2-7	14	-	CASSSLTGRYEQYF	TGTGCCAGCAGCTCCTTAACAGGGAGGTACGAGCAGTACTTC
TRBD2	TRBV7-2	TRBJ2-5	18	-	CASSYRLAGVGRQETQYF	TGTGCCAGCAGCTATAGACTAGCGGGAGTGGGCCGCCAAGAGACCCAGTACTTC